This is a list of T cell receptor beta chains from one sample in a study of blood T cell repertoires in COVID-19. Method: immunoSEQ multiplex PCR; TCRdb's copy keeps in-frame clones and lacks some. The repertoire holds 50,000 to 70,000 clones, with roughly 90% as singletons. The sample comprised peripheral blood. The receptors were gathered from a woman of 80 years or more with active COVID-19. CDR3s include the opening cysteine and the closing phenylalanine or tryptophan. Each record gives: clone size, J gene, V gene, D gene, CDR3 DNA, CDR3 protein. The D gene is left open where the match is weak. Only part of the rows carry a size: once, few, many, or a class if the clone is expanded.

clone_size: NA; j_call: TRBJ1-2; v_call: TRBV5-1; d_call: TRBD1; cdr3_nt: TGCGCCAGCAGCCAGGGACAGGGCTATGGCTACACCTTC; cdr3_aa: CASSQGQGYGYTF
clone_size: NA; j_call: TRBJ2-1; v_call: TRBV13; d_call: TRBD2; cdr3_nt: TGTGCCAGCCGACTCGGGTGGGGGGGTTCCCCAATCCACAATGAGCAGTTCTTC; cdr3_aa: CASRLGWGGSPIHNEQFF
clone_size: few; j_call: TRBJ2-4; v_call: TRBV7-9; d_call: TRBD2; cdr3_nt: TGTGCCAGCTCCGAGACTAGCGGGGGGGAAGCTGTAGCCAAAAACATTCAGTACTTC; cdr3_aa: CASSETSGGEAVAKNIQYF
clone_size: once; j_call: TRBJ2-3; v_call: TRBV3-1/TRBV3-2; d_call: TRBD1; cdr3_nt: TGTGCCAGCAGCCAAGCTACAGGGGACACAGATACGCAGTATTTT; cdr3_aa: CASSQATGDTDTQYF
clone_size: NA; j_call: TRBJ2-1; v_call: TRBV9; d_call: NA; cdr3_nt: TGTGCCAGCAGCGTAGGTACGGGAAGCTACAATGAGCAGTTCTTC; cdr3_aa: CASSVGTGSYNEQFF
clone_size: NA; j_call: TRBJ1-2; v_call: TRBV18; d_call: TRBD1; cdr3_nt: TGTGCCAGCTCCAGACAGGGAACTACCTATGGCTACACCTTC; cdr3_aa: CASSRQGTTYGYTF
clone_size: NA; j_call: TRBJ2-7; v_call: TRBV28; d_call: TRBD1; cdr3_nt: TGTGCCAGCAGTGGGCCCGCCCCAGACAGGGAGAGCTCCTACGAGCAGTACTTC; cdr3_aa: CASSGPAPDRESSYEQYF
clone_size: NA; j_call: TRBJ1-6; v_call: TRBV28; d_call: TRBD1; cdr3_nt: TGTGCCAGCCACAGCATGGGACAGGGCAATAATTCACCCCTCCACTTT; cdr3_aa: CASHSMGQGNNSPLHF
clone_size: NA; j_call: TRBJ2-1; v_call: TRBV7-9; d_call: TRBD1; cdr3_nt: TGTGCCAGCAGGCCACCACAGGGGGCAAGTAATGAGCAGTTCTTC; cdr3_aa: CASRPPQGASNEQFF
clone_size: NA; j_call: TRBJ2-7; v_call: TRBV6-5; d_call: TRBD1; cdr3_nt: TGTGCCAGCAGTAGACAGGGGTATCTCGACGAGCAGTACTTC; cdr3_aa: CASSRQGYLDEQYF
clone_size: NA; j_call: TRBJ1-2; v_call: TRBV27; d_call: TRBD1; cdr3_nt: TGTGCCAGCAGACTGGGACAGGGCGTCTATGGCTACACCTTC; cdr3_aa: CASRLGQGVYGYTF
clone_size: NA; j_call: TRBJ2-1; v_call: TRBV7-2; d_call: TRBD1; cdr3_nt: TGTGCCAGCAGAGAAGCGGCTGGGACAGGGGAGTTCTTC; cdr3_aa: CASREAAGTGEFF
clone_size: NA; j_call: TRBJ2-1; v_call: TRBV29-1; d_call: NA; cdr3_nt: TGCAGCGTTGAAATGGCCGGGAGCTCCTACAATGAGCAGTTCTTC; cdr3_aa: CSVEMAGSSYNEQFF
clone_size: NA; j_call: TRBJ2-1; v_call: TRBV3-1/TRBV3-2; d_call: NA; cdr3_nt: TGTGCCAGCAGCCAACTACAGAGTAATGCTGAGCAGTTCTTC; cdr3_aa: CASSQLQSNAEQFF
clone_size: NA; j_call: TRBJ1-1; v_call: TRBV5-1; d_call: NA; cdr3_nt: TGCGCCAGCAGCTTTGGGGGGGACCTCACTGAAGCTTTCTTT; cdr3_aa: CASSFGGDLTEAFF
clone_size: NA; j_call: TRBJ1-5; v_call: TRBV28; d_call: NA; cdr3_nt: TGTGCCAGCAGTTCGGCCGGCGGCGACCACAATCAGCCCCAGCATTTT; cdr3_aa: CASSSAGGDHNQPQHF
clone_size: NA; j_call: TRBJ2-5; v_call: TRBV25-1; d_call: TRBD2; cdr3_nt: TGTGCCAGCAGTGAATATAAGGGACTAGCGGGCTCCGAGACCCAGTACTTC; cdr3_aa: CASSEYKGLAGSETQYF
clone_size: NA; j_call: TRBJ2-5; v_call: TRBV6-6; d_call: TRBD1; cdr3_nt: TGTGCCAGCAGTCCCGGGACAGAAGAGACCCAGTACTTC; cdr3_aa: CASSPGTEETQYF
clone_size: NA; j_call: TRBJ2-5; v_call: TRBV4-2; d_call: TRBD1; cdr3_nt: TGTGCCAGCAGCCAAAATTGGGGGACAGGGGATGGTCAAGAGACCCAGTACTTC; cdr3_aa: CASSQNWGTGDGQETQYF
clone_size: NA; j_call: TRBJ1-5; v_call: TRBV3-1/TRBV3-2; d_call: NA; cdr3_nt: TGTGCCAGCAGCCAAAGGGACGGGAGGCCCCAGCATTTT; cdr3_aa: CASSQRDGRPQHF
clone_size: NA; j_call: TRBJ2-1; v_call: TRBV4-1; d_call: TRBD1; cdr3_nt: TGCGCCAGCAGGGGACAGGGCCTCTGGGGCAATGAGCAGTTCTTC; cdr3_aa: CASRGQGLWGNEQFF
clone_size: NA; j_call: TRBJ2-2; v_call: TRBV19; d_call: TRBD2; cdr3_nt: TGTGCCAGTAGTGGGTGGCGGGAGGGGAACACCGGGGAGCTGTTTTTT; cdr3_aa: CASSGWREGNTGELFF